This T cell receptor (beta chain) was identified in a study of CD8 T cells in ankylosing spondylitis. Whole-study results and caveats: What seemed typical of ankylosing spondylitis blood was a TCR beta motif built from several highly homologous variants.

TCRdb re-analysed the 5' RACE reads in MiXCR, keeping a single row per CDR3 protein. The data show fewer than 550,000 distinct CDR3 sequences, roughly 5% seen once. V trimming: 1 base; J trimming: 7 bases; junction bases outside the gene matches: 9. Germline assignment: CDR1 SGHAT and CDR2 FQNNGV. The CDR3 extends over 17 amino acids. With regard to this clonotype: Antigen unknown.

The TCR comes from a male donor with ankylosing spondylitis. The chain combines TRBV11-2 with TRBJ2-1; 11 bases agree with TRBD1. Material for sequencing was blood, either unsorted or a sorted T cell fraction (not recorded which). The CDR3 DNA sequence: TGTGCCAGCAGCTTAGGGGTGGACAGGGGGCGCGGGAATGAGCAGTTCTTC. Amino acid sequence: CASSLGVDRGRGNEQFF.